Sequencing of this T cell receptor beta chain was carried out in a study of tumor-infiltrating lymphocytes in primary liver carcinoma. Study-wide results and limits: Among the pair types, tumor region pairs showed more overlap than tumor-adjacent and tumor-blood pairs.

Germline DNA was also extracted, and blood RNA derived from unsorted whole blood. No treatment had been given to the patients, who were chronically infected with HBV. With respect to this clonotype: The antigen is unknown.

CDR3 size: 15 residues. CDR1 is MNHNS, CDR2 SASEGT, per germline. V was shortened by 1 base and J by 2 bases, with 8 bases between the two germline ends. The authors made TCR beta cDNA from roughly 480 ng total RNA with a constant-region primer. Sequencing libraries for TCR beta derived from three nested multiplex PCR rounds that used slightly modified ARM-PCR. The first two PCR rounds used TRBV1-TRBV30 forward primers with a C-beta reverse primer, about 10 cycles each. TCRdb processed the multiplex PCR reads anew with MiXCR; each CDR3 protein has one entry. The sample shows over 250,000 distinct CDR3 sequences, approximately 58% of them seen only once.

The sample comprised peripheral blood. The origin of this receptor is a woman in her twenties or thirties with primary liver carcinoma and hepatitis B virus infection. J is TRBJ1-4 and V is TRBV6-1; D not certain. The CDR3 DNA reads as TGTGCCAGCAGTGAAGTGTACGGCACTAATGAAAAACTGTTTTTT. This translates into CASSEVYGTNEKLFF.